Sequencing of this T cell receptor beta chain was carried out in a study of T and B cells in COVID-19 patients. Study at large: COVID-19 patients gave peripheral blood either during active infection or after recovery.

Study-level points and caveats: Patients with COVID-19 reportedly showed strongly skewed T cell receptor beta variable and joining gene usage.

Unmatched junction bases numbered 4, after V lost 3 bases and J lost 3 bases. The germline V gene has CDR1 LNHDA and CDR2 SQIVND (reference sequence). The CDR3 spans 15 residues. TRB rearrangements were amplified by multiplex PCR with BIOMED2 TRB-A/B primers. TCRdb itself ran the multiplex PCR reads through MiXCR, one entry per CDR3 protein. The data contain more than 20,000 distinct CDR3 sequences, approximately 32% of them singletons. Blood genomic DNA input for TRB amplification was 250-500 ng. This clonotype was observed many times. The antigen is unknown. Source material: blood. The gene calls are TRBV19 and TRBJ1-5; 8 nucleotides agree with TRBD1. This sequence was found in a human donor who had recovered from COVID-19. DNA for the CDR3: TGTGCCAGTAGTATGGGACAGGTGCCCAATCAGCCCCAGCATTTT. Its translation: CASSMGQVPNQPQHF.